This T cell receptor (beta chain) was observed in a study of blood T cells in healthy people across ages. The study, taken as a whole, reports: Donor CMV status, an unknown factor, possibly confounded changes in expanded clonotypes.

Concerning this clonotype itself: Its antigen is unknown.

V gave up 5 bases and J gave up 4 bases; unmatched junction bases: 11. The CDR3 is 15 residues long. For the second PCR, which ran for roughly 6 to 12 cycles, a sample-barcoded 5' primer and a J-beta primer mix were used. Via MiXCR, TCRdb re-called the 5' RACE reads, giving one row per CDR3 protein. Of under 2,000,000 distinct CDR3 sequences listed, 49% are singletons. Input material: blood. The receptor comes from a middle-aged woman in good health. The chain couples TRBV12-3 or TRBV12-4 to TRBJ2-7; 7 bases line up with TRBD1. Written as DNA, the CDR3 is TGTGCCAGCAGTGGAGAACAGGGGACCTATTACGAGCAGTACTTC. Translation: CASSGEQGTYYEQYF.